This TCR beta chain stems from a study of human T cells and chemical hapten exposure. At the level of the study: 0.01% DPC was applied to the upper back in patch tests, which were read at 6 days. Patients having alopecia areata, totalis or universalis were mostly female.

Using its own MiXCR run on the RACE reads, TCRdb lists one record per CDR3 protein. The repertoire has around 57,000 distinct CDR3 sequences, approximately 11% of them found once; the top ten carry 3% to 4.5%. Time point denoted: pre-sensitization, week 0. Treatment given: therapeutic diphenylcyclopropenone sensitization with weekly scalp DPC. The germline CDR1 and CDR2 sequences are DFQATT and SNEGSKA (reference sequence). The CDR3 is 14 amino acids. Trimming took off 3 bases at V and 4 bases at J, with 13 bases between the two ends. This clonotype has a count of ten or more. This TCR derives from a woman aged 40 to 49 with alopecia areata. Some clones in this sample may be carry-over from other donors' samples. Specimen: whole blood, collected in connection with sensitization to the hapten diphenylcyclopropenone (DPC). The chain has TRBV20-1 and TRBJ2-1; D unresolved. In DNA, the CDR3 is TGCAGTGCTAGGAACTCCGCCCTATACAATGAGCAGTTCTTC. Its protein product is CSARNSALYNEQFF.